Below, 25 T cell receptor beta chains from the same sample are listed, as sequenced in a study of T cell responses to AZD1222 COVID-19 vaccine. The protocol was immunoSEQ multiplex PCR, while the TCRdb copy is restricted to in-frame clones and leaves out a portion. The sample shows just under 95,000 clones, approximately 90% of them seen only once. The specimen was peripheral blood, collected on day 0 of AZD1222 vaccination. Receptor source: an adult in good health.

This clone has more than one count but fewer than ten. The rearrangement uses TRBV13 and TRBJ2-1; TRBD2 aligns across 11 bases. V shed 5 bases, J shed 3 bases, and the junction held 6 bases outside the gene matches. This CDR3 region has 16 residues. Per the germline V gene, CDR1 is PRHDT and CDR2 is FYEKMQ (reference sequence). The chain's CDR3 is CASSPPLAGGYNEQFF. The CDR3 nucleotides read TGTGCCAGCAGCCCACCCCTAGCGGGGGGCTACAATGAGCAGTTCTTC.

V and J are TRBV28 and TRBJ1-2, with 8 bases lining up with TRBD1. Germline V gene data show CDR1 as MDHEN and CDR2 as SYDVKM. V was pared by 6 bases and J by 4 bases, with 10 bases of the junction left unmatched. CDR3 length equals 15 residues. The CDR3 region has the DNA TGTGCCAGCAGGGCTCAGGGGGCTGTAGGCTATGGCTACACCTTC. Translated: CASRAQGAVGYGYTF.

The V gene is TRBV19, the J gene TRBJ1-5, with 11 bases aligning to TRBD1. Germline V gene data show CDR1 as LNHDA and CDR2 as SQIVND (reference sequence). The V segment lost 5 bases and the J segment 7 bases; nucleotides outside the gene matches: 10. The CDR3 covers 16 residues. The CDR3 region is CASSVPGQGVLQPQHF. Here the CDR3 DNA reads TGTGCCAGTAGTGTCCCGGGACAGGGGGTTTTACAGCCCCAGCATTTT.

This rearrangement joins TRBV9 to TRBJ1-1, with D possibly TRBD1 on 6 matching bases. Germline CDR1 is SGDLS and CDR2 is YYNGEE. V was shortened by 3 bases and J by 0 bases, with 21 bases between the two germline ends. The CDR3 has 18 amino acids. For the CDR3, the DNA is TGTGCCAGCAGCGGAGGGGGGTCCGGGGGCCCGATGAACACTGAAGCTTTCTTT. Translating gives CASSGGGSGGPMNTEAFF.

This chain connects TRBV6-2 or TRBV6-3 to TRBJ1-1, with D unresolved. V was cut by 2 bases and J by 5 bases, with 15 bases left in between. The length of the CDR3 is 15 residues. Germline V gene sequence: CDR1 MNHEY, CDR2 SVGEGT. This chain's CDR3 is CASSYDSPRQTEAFF. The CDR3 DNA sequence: TGTGCCAGCAGTTACGATAGTCCAAGGCAGACTGAAGCTTTCTTT.

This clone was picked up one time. The DNA for the CDR3 is TGTGCCAGCAGCTTCGAACAGGGTAACACCGGGGAGCTGTTTTTT. Translating gives CASSFEQGNTGELFF. The chain links TRBV5-6 to TRBJ2-2; a possible D gene is TRBD1 (6 bases). CDR1 SGHDT and CDR2 YYEEEE come from the germline V gene. CDR3 size: 15 residues. V gave up 2 bases and J gave up 2 bases, with 10 bases separating them. The entire variable domain, with the rest obtained from reference TRBV5-6 and TRBJ2-2, is as follows: DAGVTQSPTHLIKTRGQQVTLRCSPKSGHDTVSWYQQALGQGPQFIFQYYEEEERQRGNFPDRFSGHQFPNYSSELNVNALLLGDSALYLCASSFEQGNTGELFFGEGSRLTVL.

This chain's CDR3 is CASSPTVPNYGYTF. Written as DNA, the CDR3 is TGTGCCAGCTCACCGACAGTACCTAACTATGGCTACACCTTC. The V gene is TRBV18, the J gene TRBJ1-2, with D possibly matching TRBD1 (5 bases). V was pared by 3 bases and J by 0 bases, with 8 bases between. The CDR3 has 14 amino acids. CDR1 and CDR2 (germline): KGHSH, LQKENI.

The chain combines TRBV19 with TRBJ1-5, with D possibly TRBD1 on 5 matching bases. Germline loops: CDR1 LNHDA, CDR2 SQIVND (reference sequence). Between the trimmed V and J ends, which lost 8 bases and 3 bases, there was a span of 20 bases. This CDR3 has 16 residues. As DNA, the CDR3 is TGTGCCAGTGGGGACCCGAATGAAAGGGTCAATCAGCCCCAGCATTTT. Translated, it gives CASGDPNERVNQPQHF.

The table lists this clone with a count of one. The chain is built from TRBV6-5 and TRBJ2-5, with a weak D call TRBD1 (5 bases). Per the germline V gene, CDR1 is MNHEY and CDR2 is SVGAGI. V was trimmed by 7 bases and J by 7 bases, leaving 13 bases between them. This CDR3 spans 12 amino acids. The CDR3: CASMQGSGTQYF. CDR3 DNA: TGTGCCAGCATGCAGGGCTCCGGGACCCAGTACTTC.

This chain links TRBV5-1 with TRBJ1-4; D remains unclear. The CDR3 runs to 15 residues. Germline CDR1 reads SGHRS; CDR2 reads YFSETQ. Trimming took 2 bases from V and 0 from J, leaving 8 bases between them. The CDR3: CASSLYSATNEKLFF. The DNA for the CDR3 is TGCGCCAGCAGCTTATATTCTGCAACTAATGAAAAACTGTTTTTT.

The CDR3 protein is CASSLDDRGYTF. CDR3 nucleotide sequence: TGTGCCAGCAGCTTAGACGACAGAGGCTACACCTTC. The genes are TRBV7-9 and TRBJ1-2, with D possibly being TRBD1 (5 bases). Germline values: CDR1 SEHNR, CDR2 FQNEAQ (reference sequence). The V and J ends lost 1 base and 8 bases respectively, with 8 bases between them. This CDR3 has 12 amino acids.

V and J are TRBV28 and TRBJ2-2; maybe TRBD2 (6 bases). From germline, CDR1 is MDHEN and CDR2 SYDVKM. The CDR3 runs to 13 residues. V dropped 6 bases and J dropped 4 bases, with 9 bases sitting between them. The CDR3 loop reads CASRREVTGELFF. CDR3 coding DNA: TGTGCCAGCAGGAGGGAGGTCACCGGGGAGCTGTTTTTT.

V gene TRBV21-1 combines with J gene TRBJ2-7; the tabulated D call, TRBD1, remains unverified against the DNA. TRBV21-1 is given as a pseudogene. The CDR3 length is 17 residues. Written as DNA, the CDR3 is TGTGCCAGCAGCAATTGGACTCCGACAGGGTATCTTTACGAGCAGTACTTC. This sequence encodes CASSNWTPTGYLYEQYF.

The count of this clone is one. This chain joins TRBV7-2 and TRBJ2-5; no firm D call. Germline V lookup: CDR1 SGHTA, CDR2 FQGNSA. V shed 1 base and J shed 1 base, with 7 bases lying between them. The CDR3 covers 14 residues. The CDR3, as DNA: TGTGCCAGCAGCTTAGAACACGGCCAAGAGACCCAGTACTTC. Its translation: CASSLEHGQETQYF.

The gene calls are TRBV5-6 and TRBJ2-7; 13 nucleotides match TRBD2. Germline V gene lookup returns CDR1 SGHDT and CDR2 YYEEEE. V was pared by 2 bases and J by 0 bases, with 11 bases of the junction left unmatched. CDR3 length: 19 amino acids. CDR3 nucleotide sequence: TGTGCCAGCAGCTTCAAGCCGGGACTAGCGGGGACTAGCTCCTACGAGCAGTACTTC. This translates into CASSFKPGLAGTSSYEQYF. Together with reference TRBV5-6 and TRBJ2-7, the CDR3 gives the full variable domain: DAGVTQSPTHLIKTRGQQVTLRCSPKSGHDTVSWYQQALGQGPQFIFQYYEEEERQRGNFPDRFSGHQFPNYSSELNVNALLLGDSALYLCASSFKPGLAGTSSYEQYFGPGTRLTVT.

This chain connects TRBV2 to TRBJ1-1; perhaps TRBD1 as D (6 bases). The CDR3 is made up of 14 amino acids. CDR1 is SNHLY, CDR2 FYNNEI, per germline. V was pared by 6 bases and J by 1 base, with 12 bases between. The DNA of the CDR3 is TGTGCCAGCAGGAAAACAGGGCAGAACACTGAAGCTTTCTTT. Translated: CASRKTGQNTEAFF.

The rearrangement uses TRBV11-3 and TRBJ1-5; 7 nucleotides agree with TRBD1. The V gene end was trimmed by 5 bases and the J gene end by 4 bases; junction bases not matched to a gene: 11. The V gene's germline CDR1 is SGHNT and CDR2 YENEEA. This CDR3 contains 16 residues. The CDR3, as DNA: TGTGCCAGCAGCATATACACAGGGGTACATAATCAGCCCCAGCATTTT. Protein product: CASSIYTGVHNQPQHF. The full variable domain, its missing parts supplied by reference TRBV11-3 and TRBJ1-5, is EAGVVQSPRYKIIEKKQPVAFWCNPISGHNTLYWYLQNLGQGPELLIRYENEEAVDDSQLPKDRFSAERLKGVDSTLKIQPAELGDSAVYLCASSIYTGVHNQPQHFGDGTRLSIL.

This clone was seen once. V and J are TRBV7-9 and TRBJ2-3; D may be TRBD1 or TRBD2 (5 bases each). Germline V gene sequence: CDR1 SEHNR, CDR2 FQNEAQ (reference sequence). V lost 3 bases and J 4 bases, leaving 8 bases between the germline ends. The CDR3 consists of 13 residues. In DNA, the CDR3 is TGTGCCAGCAGCTTGGGGGTCGCAGATACGCAGTATTTT. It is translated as CASSLGVADTQYF.

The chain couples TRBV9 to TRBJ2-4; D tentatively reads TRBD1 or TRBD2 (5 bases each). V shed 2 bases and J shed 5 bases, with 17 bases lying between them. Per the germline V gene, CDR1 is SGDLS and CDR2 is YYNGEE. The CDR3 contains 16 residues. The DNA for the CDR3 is TGTGCCAGCAGCGTTGGACCGACGGGGCGGCAAAACATTCAGTACTTC. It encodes CASSVGPTGRQNIQYF.

This chain's CDR3 is CASSAKYSGGIGYTF. CDR3 bases: TGTGCCAGCAGCGCAAAATACAGCGGGGGGATTGGCTACACCTTC. The V and J genes are TRBV9 and TRBJ1-2; D might be TRBD1 (5 bases). CDR1 SGDLS and CDR2 YYNGEE come from the germline V gene. This CDR3 has 15 amino acids. Deletions cut 3 bases from V and 7 bases from J, with 19 bases between.

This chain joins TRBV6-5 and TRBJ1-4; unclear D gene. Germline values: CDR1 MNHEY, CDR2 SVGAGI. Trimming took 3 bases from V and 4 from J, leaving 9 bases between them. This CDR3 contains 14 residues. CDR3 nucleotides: TGTGCCAGCAGTTATTCTGGAAATAATGAAAAACTGTTTTTT. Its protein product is CASSYSGNNEKLFF.

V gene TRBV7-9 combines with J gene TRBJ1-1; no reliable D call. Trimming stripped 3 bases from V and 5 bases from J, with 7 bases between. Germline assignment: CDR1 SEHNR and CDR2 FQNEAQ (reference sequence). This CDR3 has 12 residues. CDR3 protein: CASSFENTEAFF. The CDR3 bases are TGTGCCAGCAGCTTCGAGAATACTGAAGCTTTCTTT.

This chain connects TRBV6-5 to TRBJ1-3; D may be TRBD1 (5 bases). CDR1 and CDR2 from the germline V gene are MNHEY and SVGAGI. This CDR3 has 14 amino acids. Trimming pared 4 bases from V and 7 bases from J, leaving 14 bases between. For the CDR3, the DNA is TGTGCCAGCAGTTCCGATTGGAGGGGCAACACCATATATTTT. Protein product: CASSSDWRGNTIYF.

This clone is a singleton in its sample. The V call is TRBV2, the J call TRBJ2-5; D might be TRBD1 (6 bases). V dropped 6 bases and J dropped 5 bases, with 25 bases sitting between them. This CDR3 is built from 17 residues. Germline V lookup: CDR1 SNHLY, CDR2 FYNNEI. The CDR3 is CASSLELLVRGGETQYF. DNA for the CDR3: TGTGCCAGCAGCCTAGAACTACTTGTCAGGGGCGGGGAGACCCAGTACTTC.

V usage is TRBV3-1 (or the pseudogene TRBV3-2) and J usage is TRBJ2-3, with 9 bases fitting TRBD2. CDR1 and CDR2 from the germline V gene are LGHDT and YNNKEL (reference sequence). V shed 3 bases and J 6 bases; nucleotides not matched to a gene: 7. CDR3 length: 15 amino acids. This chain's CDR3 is CASSQSGLAGDTQYF. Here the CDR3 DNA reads TGTGCCAGCAGCCAGTCGGGACTAGCTGGGGATACGCAGTATTTT.